A single sample gave rise to the 8 T cell receptor beta chains below, sequenced in a study of regulatory T cells in long-lasting Graves disease. Arm-PCR with iRepertoire HTBI primers amplified the CDR3 regions for these TCR beta libraries. MiXCR, applied by TCRdb to the multiplex PCR reads, yields one record per CDR3 protein. The sample records some 370,000 distinct CDR3 sequences, about 10% being singletons. Described time point: newly diagnosed GD, antithyroid drugs for less than 3 months. The authors made the TCR library using RNA they extracted from PBMCs. The sample also formed part of further work on T cells in Graves' hyperthyroidism and ophthalmopathy.

Sequencing was performed on peripheral blood mononuclear cells (PBMCs), taken at new diagnosis, from a patient treated with antithyroid drugs. These receptor sequences come from a woman younger than 30 with Graves disease.

This clonotype was detected many times. The V call is TRBV12-3 or TRBV12-4, the J call TRBJ1-1, with no clear D. V was trimmed by 3 bases and J by 6 bases, leaving 23 bases between them. This CDR3 is 17 amino acids long. The CDR3 loop is CASSFGRRVIVDAEAFF. The DNA for the CDR3 is TGTGCCAGCAGTTTTGGCCGGAGGGTGATTGTCGACGCTGAAGCTTTCTTT.

This clonotype was detected ten times or more. The chain carries TRBV6-1 and TRBJ1-5, with D maybe TRBD1 (6 bases). Germline assignment: CDR1 MNHNS and CDR2 SASEGT. V was clipped by 7 bases and J by 5 bases, with 12 bases between them. The length of the CDR3 is 13 residues. The CDR3 is CASTDRIDQPQHF. The DNA of the CDR3 is TGTGCCAGCACCGACAGGATAGATCAGCCCCAGCATTTT.

This clonotype occurred a few times. V usage is TRBV4-2 and J usage is TRBJ1-1; tentative D call: TRBD1 (5 bases). Germline CDR1 reads LGHNA; CDR2 reads YNFKEQ. The CDR3 loop spans 14 amino acids. V was shortened by 0 bases and J by 6 bases, with 11 bases between the two germline ends. The CDR3 region has the DNA TGTGCCAGCAGCCAAGATAGGATGGGGCCTGAAGCTTTCTTT. Protein: CASSQDRMGPEAFF.

This clonotype has a handful of counts. V and J are TRBV11-2 and TRBJ2-2; TRBD2 might be the D (7 bases). Deletions cut 7 bases from V and 5 bases from J, with 20 bases between. The CDR3 covers 16 residues. Germline V gives CDR1 SGHAT, CDR2 FQNNGV. CDR3 in DNA: TGTGCCAGCATCCTAGGGGGGCGGGAGCGGACCGGGGAGCTGTTTTTT. It translates to CASILGGRERTGELFF.

This clonotype was observed a single time. A much larger clone lies one base from this, so it may be a read error. This chain links TRBV5-5 with TRBJ1-2; no definite D call. CDR3 length equals 13 residues. Germline CDR1 reads SGHKS; CDR2 reads YYEKEE (reference sequence). V was clipped by 4 bases and J by 8 bases, with 15 bases between them. The CDR3, as DNA: TGTGCCAGCAGCCTCCCGGAACCCGTAGGCTACACCTTC. This translates into CASSLPEPVGYTF.

This rearrangement joins TRBV18 to TRBJ2-1; 15 bases map to TRBD2. Trimming took 0 bases from V and 6 from J; bases not matched to a gene: 18. This CDR3 contains 22 residues. Germline V CDR1 and CDR2: KGHSH, LQKENI. As DNA, the CDR3 is TGTGCCAGCTCACCACCGACCGGGACTAGCGGGAGGACTGGCAATTTCTTCAATGAGCAGTTCTTC. Protein product: CASSPPTGTSGRTGNFFNEQFF.

This clonotype was counted at least ten times. This chain connects TRBV11-2 to TRBJ2-7; 7 bases agree with TRBD1. Germline CDR1 SGHAT, CDR2 FQNNGV. CDR3 size: 15 residues. V gave up 5 bases and J gave up 0 bases; unmatched junction bases: 7. DNA of the CDR3: TGTGCCAGCAGCCGGGACAGCTACTTCTCCTACGAGCAGTACTTC. It specifies CASSRDSYFSYEQYF.

This clonotype has ten or more counts. The chain links TRBV9 to TRBJ2-1, with D tentatively TRBD1 or TRBD2 (6 bases each). The CDR3 contains 15 residues. The ends were cut back, 4 bases at V and 4 bases at J, with 15 bases in the middle. Per the germline V gene, CDR1 is SGDLS and CDR2 is YYNGEE. CDR3 loop: CASSPRGGTYNEQFF. CDR3 nucleotides: TGTGCCAGCAGCCCAAGAGGGGGGACGTACAATGAGCAGTTCTTC.